The 23 T cell receptor beta chains reported below all come from one sample, sequenced in a study of T cell changes during pregnancy in multiple sclerosis. Profiling relied on immunoSEQ multiplex PCR, and the TCRdb table lists in-frame clones only, not all of them. The data show around 80,000 clones, roughly 96% seen once. The sequences come from peripheral blood, collected in the second trimester of pregnancy. These receptors were obtained from a female donor with multiple sclerosis, enrolled in a pregnancy study.

V and J are TRBV4-3 and TRBJ1-1; D not resolved. This CDR3 is built from 16 residues. Germline values: CDR1 LGHNA, CDR2 YSLEER. V gave up 8 bases and J gave up 0 bases, with 19 bases separating them. The CDR3 DNA follows: TGCGCCAGCCGCCCTGGCAGCGCTGCTATGAACACTGAAGCTTTCTTT. Protein sequence: CASRPGSAAMNTEAFF.

The genes are TRBV5-8 and TRBJ2-3, with D possibly matching TRBD2 (5 bases). This CDR3 has 16 residues. Germline-derived CDR1 and CDR2 are SGHTS and YDEGEE. The V and J ends lost 4 bases and 0 bases respectively, with 15 bases between them. CDR3 loop: CASSLRTPWSTDTQYF. The CDR3 DNA sequence: TGTGCCAGCAGCCTTAGGACTCCTTGGAGCACAGATACGCAGTATTTT. Variable domain in full (rest from reference TRBV5-8 and TRBJ2-3): EAGVTQSPTHLIKTRGQQATLRCSPISGHTSVYWYQQALGLGLQFLLWYDEGEERNRGNFPPRFSGRQFPNYSSELNVNALELEDSALYLCASSLRTPWSTDTQYFGPGTRLTVL.

This rearrangement joins TRBV27 to TRBJ1-5, with a tentative D call TRBD1 (6 bases). V was cut by 4 bases and J by 5 bases, with 15 bases left in between. The CDR3 has 15 amino acids. The germline V gene encodes CDR1 MNHEY and CDR2 SMNVEV (reference sequence). CDR3 sequence: CASSWGGGADQPQHF. CDR3 nucleotides: TGTGCCAGCAGTTGGGGAGGGGGGGCTGATCAGCCCCAGCATTTT.

This clone was observed a handful of times. The chain is built from TRBV6-6 and TRBJ2-2; 8 nucleotides align to TRBD2. Per the germline V gene, CDR1 is MNHNY and CDR2 is SVGAGI (reference sequence). This CDR3 contains 15 residues. The CDR3 DNA is TGTGCAGGGAAGGACCGAGCGGGAGATCACGGGGAGCTGTTTTTT. It translates to CAGKDRAGDHGELFF.

The chain has TRBV2 and TRBJ1-1; 10 positions match TRBD1. Germline trimming cut 6 bases from V and 11 bases from J; bases unmatched to any gene: 9. CDR1 is SNHLY, CDR2 FYNNEI, per germline. The CDR3 has 13 amino acids. The CDR3: CASSRQGAGSAFF. In DNA, the CDR3 is TGTGCCAGCAGCCGACAGGGGGCGGGTTCGGCTTTCTTT.

This rearrangement joins TRBV7-9 to TRBJ2-1, with a possible D match to TRBD2 (5 bases). The V and J ends lost 2 bases and 2 bases respectively, with 7 bases between them. The germline V gene has CDR1 SEHNR and CDR2 FQNEAQ (reference sequence). This CDR3 spans 14 amino acids. The CDR3 reads CASSLSGAYNEQFF. In DNA, the CDR3 is TGTGCCAGCAGCTTAAGCGGAGCCTACAATGAGCAGTTCTTC.

The chain uses TRBV2 and TRBJ2-2; 7 bases align to TRBD2. In germline, CDR1 is SNHLY, CDR2 FYNNEI. V was pared by 2 bases and J by 5 bases, with 8 bases of the junction left unmatched. The CDR3 covers 16 residues. The CDR3 DNA reads TGTGCCAGCAGTGAACAGGCGGGAGTAGTGACCGGGGAGCTGTTTTTT. It codes for CASSEQAGVVTGELFF.

The V and J genes are TRBV30 and TRBJ2-6, with a possible D match to TRBD2 (5 bases). V was clipped by 0 bases and J by 0 bases, with 15 bases between them. CDR3 size: 18 residues. Germline CDR1 reads GTSNPN; CDR2 reads SVGIG (reference sequence). CDR3 protein: CAWSVLRVSNSGANVLTF. In DNA form, the CDR3 reads TGTGCCTGGAGTGTACTGAGGGTCTCAAACTCTGGGGCCAACGTCCTGACTTTC.

This chain uses TRBV11-2 with TRBJ1-1; D is uncertain. The CDR3 spans 12 residues. Germline CDR1 is SGHAT and CDR2 is FQNNGV. V was trimmed by 6 bases and J by 4 bases, leaving 9 bases between them. The CDR3 sequence is CASSHESTEAFF. The CDR3 DNA reads TGTGCCAGCAGTCATGAGAGCACTGAAGCTTTCTTT.

The DNA for the CDR3 is TGTGCCAGCAGCTTCGGGACTCTACGTACCGGGGAGCTGTTTTTT. Translation: CASSFGTLRTGELFF. The chain couples TRBV7-9 to TRBJ2-2, with D possibly TRBD2 on 6 matching bases. Germline CDR1 is SEHNR and CDR2 is FQNEAQ (reference sequence). This CDR3 region has 15 residues. Trimming took off 3 bases at V and 5 bases at J, with 13 bases between the two ends. Combining the CDR3 with reference TRBV7-9 and TRBJ2-2 gives the whole variable domain DTGVSQNPRHKITKRGQNVTFRCDPISEHNRLYWYRQTLGQGPEFLTYFQNEAQLEKSRLLSDRFSAERPKGSFSTLEIQRTEQGDSAMYLCASSFGTLRTGELFFGEGSRLTVL.

The CDR3 loop is CASSQAVDFTGELFF. CDR3 DNA sequence: TGCGCCAGCAGCCAAGCAGTGGACTTCACCGGGGAGCTGTTTTTT. The chain links TRBV4-1 to TRBJ2-2; D is possibly TRBD2 (5 bases). V was pared by 1 base and J by 4 bases, with 10 bases between. Looked up from germline, CDR1 is MGHRA and CDR2 is YSYEKL. The CDR3 extends over 15 amino acids.

This chain joins TRBV30 and TRBJ2-1, with no clear D. The length of the CDR3 is 12 residues. Trimming stripped 0 bases from V and 10 bases from J, with 10 bases between. Germline V gives CDR1 GTSNPN, CDR2 SVGIG (reference sequence). CDR3 sequence (DNA): TGTGCCTGGAGTGTACGTGGTGGCGAGCAGTTCTTC. It encodes CAWSVRGGEQFF.

The chain has TRBV9 and TRBJ2-7, with 7 positions matching TRBD2. The V gene end was trimmed by 0 bases and the J gene end by 3 bases; junction bases not matched to a gene: 15. The CDR3 spans 18 residues. Per the germline V gene, CDR1 is SGDLS and CDR2 is YYNGEE. The CDR3 here is CASSVGSSGSYLFYEQYF. The CDR3 coding sequence is TGTGCCAGCAGCGTAGGTTCTAGCGGATCTTATTTGTTCTACGAGCAGTACTTC. Drawing the rest from reference TRBV9 and TRBJ2-7, the complete variable domain is DSGVTQTPKHLITATGQRVTLRCSPRSGDLSVYWYQQSLDQGLQFLIQYYNGEERAKGNILERFSAQQFPDLHSELNLSSLELGDSALYFCASSVGSSGSYLFYEQYFGPGTRLTVT.

The chain recombines TRBV6-6 with TRBJ1-1, with TRBD1 identical over 11 bases. There are 15 residues in the CDR3. Germline CDR1 reads MNHNY; CDR2 reads SVGAGI (reference sequence). V was clipped by 2 bases and J by 4 bases; unmatched bases: 3. CDR3 sequence (DNA): TGTGCCAGCAGTTACCCGGGGACAGGGGGCACTGAAGCTTTCTTT. As protein: CASSYPGTGGTEAFF.

The chain couples TRBV18 to TRBJ1-3; D unresolved. CDR1 and CDR2 from the germline V gene are KGHSH and LQKENI. The CDR3 extends over 17 amino acids. Trimming removed 5 bases from V and 0 bases from J, with 17 bases in between. This chain's CDR3 is CASSSLLGRDSGNTIYF. The DNA of the CDR3 is TGTGCCAGCTCATCCCTCCTAGGACGGGACTCTGGAAACACCATATATTTT.

This clone was detected once. The chain employs TRBV10-2 and TRBJ2-1, with 8 bases aligning to TRBD2. Losses at the gene ends were 2 bases for V and 6 bases for J; bases not matched to a gene: 6. The CDR3 contains 15 residues. The germline V gene encodes CDR1 WSHSY and CDR2 SAAADI. CDR3 DNA: TGCGCCAGCAGTGAGCTGGGACTAGAAACCAATGAGCAGTTCTTC. Translation: CASSELGLETNEQFF.

The chain recombines TRBV5-1 with TRBJ1-1, with D possibly being TRBD1 (6 bases). From germline, CDR1 is SGHRS and CDR2 YFSETQ. Trimming left V 1 base short and J 1 base short, with 11 bases between. This CDR3 contains 15 residues. CDR3 region: CASSLLTGTNTEAFF. The DNA for the CDR3 is TGCGCCAGCAGCTTGCTTACAGGGACGAACACTGAAGCTTTCTTT. The full variable domain, completed using reference TRBV5-1 and TRBJ1-1, is KAGVTQTPRYLIKTRGQQVTLSCSPISGHRSVSWYQQTPGQGLQFLFEYFSETQRNKGNFPGRFSGRQFSNSRSEMNVSTLELGDSALYLCASSLLTGTNTEAFFGQGTRLTVV.

CDR3 sequence: CASSLDLGAGVEETQYF. For the CDR3, the DNA is TGTGCCAGCAGCTTGGACCTCGGGGCGGGAGTGGAAGAGACCCAGTACTTC. The rearrangement joins TRBV5-6 to TRBJ2-5; 7 positions agree with TRBD2. This CDR3 has 17 residues. Germline assignment: CDR1 SGHDT and CDR2 YYEEEE. The V segment lost 0 bases and the J segment 3 bases; nucleotides outside the gene matches: 11.

The rearrangement uses TRBV5-1 and TRBJ2-1; 12 nucleotides match TRBD2. After removal of 4 bases from V and 15 bases from J, the junction contained 11 bases not matched to a gene. Germline V lookup: CDR1 SGHRS, CDR2 YFSETQ. This CDR3 is 14 amino acids long. Here the CDR3 DNA reads TGCGCCAGCAGCCCAAGGACTAGCGGGAATGGTCGGTTCTTC. Its translation: CASSPRTSGNGRFF. Based on the CDR3 plus reference TRBV5-1 and TRBJ2-1, the full variable domain is KAGVTQTPRYLIKTRGQQVTLSCSPISGHRSVSWYQQTPGQGLQFLFEYFSETQRNKGNFPGRFSGRQFSNSRSEMNVSTLELGDSALYLCASSPRTSGNGRFFGPGTRLTVL.

The rearrangement links TRBV5-4 to TRBJ1-1, with D maybe TRBD1 (6 bases). Germline CDR1 is SGHNT and CDR2 is YYREEE (reference sequence). The CDR3 runs to 13 residues. Between the trimmed V and J ends, which lost 0 bases and 3 bases, there was a span of 6 bases. CDR3 in amino acids: CASSLDRDTEAFF. The CDR3 coding sequence is TGTGCCAGCAGCTTGGACAGGGACACTGAAGCTTTCTTT.

The chain is built from TRBV6-5 and TRBJ2-1; the match to TRBD2 covers 7 bases. The ends lost 6 bases at V and 0 bases at J; junction bases unmatched: 5. This CDR3 contains 15 residues. Germline V lookup: CDR1 MNHEY, CDR2 SVGAGI. CDR3 region: CASSSGTTSYNEQFF. DNA for the CDR3: TGTGCCAGCAGCTCCGGGACTACCTCCTACAATGAGCAGTTCTTC.

This rearrangement joins TRBV25-1 to TRBJ1-1; TRBD1 aligns across 10 bases. Germline CDR1 reads MGHDK; CDR2 reads SYGVNS. Trimming at V came to 4 bases and at J to 1 base, leaving 3 bases not matched to a gene. The CDR3 consists of 15 residues. The CDR3 DNA reads TGTGCCAGCAGTGCTCGGACAGGGGGGAACACTGAAGCTTTCTTT. It encodes CASSARTGGNTEAFF.

This clone was seen only once. The genes are TRBV30 and TRBJ2-1; 10 bases map to TRBD2. The CDR3 has 17 amino acids. Trimming took 1 base from V and 7 from J; bases not matched to a gene: 13. Germline-derived CDR1 and CDR2 are GTSNPN and SVGIG (reference sequence). In DNA, the CDR3 is TGTGCCTGGAGTGATATGTGGACTAGCGGAGGTGAGAATGAGCAGTTCTTC. The encoded protein is CAWSDMWTSGGENEQFF.